These T cell receptor beta chains were read from a single sample in a study of T cell responses to AZD1222 COVID-19 vaccine. Measured with immunoSEQ multiplex PCR; TCRdb has only the in-frame clones, and not every one. The data show about 83,000 clones, 88% seen once. This specimen consisted of peripheral blood, obtained on day 0 of MenACWY control vaccination. The origin of the receptors is an adult in good health. Both conserved end residues are part of each CDR3. Each record gives: V gene, J gene, D gene, CDR3 length, clone size, CDR3 protein, CDR3 DNA. The D gene is left open where the match is weak. A clone size is listed for some rows: how often the clone was seen (once, few, many), or a class if it is expanded.

V: TRBV6-5
J: TRBJ2-3
D: .
length: 15
size: .
CDR3: CASSPGGSNTDTQYF
DNA: TGTGCCAGCAGTCCCGGGGGATCTAACACAGATACGCAGTATTTT

V: TRBV15
J: TRBJ2-4
D: .
length: 13
size: .
CDR3: CATSIGQKNIQYF
DNA: TGTGCCACCAGCATAGGACAGAAAAACATTCAGTACTTC

V: TRBV7-9
J: TRBJ2-3
D: TRBD2
length: 17
size: .
CDR3: CASSLILGLAGTDTQYF
DNA: TGTGCCAGCAGCTTAATTCTCGGACTAGCGGGCACAGATACGCAGTATTTT

V: TRBV27
J: TRBJ2-1
D: TRBD2
length: 15
size: .
CDR3: CASSSGTSGRNEQFF
DNA: TGTGCCAGCAGTTCCGGGACTAGCGGGAGGAATGAGCAGTTCTTC

V: TRBV3-1/TRBV3-2
J: TRBJ1-5
D: .
length: 13
size: once
CDR3: CASSPNENQPQHF
DNA: TGTGCCAGCAGCCCCAACGAAAATCAGCCCCAGCATTTT

V: TRBV24-1
J: TRBJ2-2
D: .
length: 16
size: .
CDR3: CATSVPGVEDTGELFF
DNA: TGTGCCACCAGTGTCCCGGGGGTAGAGGACACCGGGGAGCTGTTTTTT

V: TRBV23-1
J: TRBJ1-1
D: .
length: 15
size: .
CDR3: CASSHLNRENTEAFF
DNA: TGCGCCAGCAGTCATCTGAATCGGGAGAACACTGAAGCTTTCTTT

V: TRBV6-5
J: TRBJ1-1
D: .
length: 13
size: .
CDR3: CASRSRQVTEAFF
DNA: TGTGCCAGCAGGTCAAGACAGGTGACTGAAGCTTTCTTT

V: TRBV28
J: TRBJ2-2
D: .
length: 15
size: .
CDR3: CASSLLREYTGELFF
DNA: TGTGCCAGCAGTTTGCTACGGGAGTACACCGGGGAGCTGTTTTTT

V: TRBV7-8
J: TRBJ1-5
D: .
length: 13
size: .
CDR3: CASSLDRAQPQHF
DNA: TGTGCCAGCAGCTTAGACAGGGCTCAGCCCCAGCATTTT

V: TRBV18
J: TRBJ1-4
D: .
length: 16
size: .
CDR3: CASSPGLTGTNEKLFF
DNA: TGTGCCAGCTCACCGGGACTTACAGGGACTAATGAAAAACTGTTTTTT

V: TRBV4-3
J: TRBJ1-6
D: TRBD1
length: 16
size: .
CDR3: CASSQEPDRVPLPLHF
DNA: TGCGCCAGCAGCCAAGAACCTGACAGGGTCCCTCTCCCCCTCCACTTT

V: TRBV7-2
J: TRBJ1-1
D: .
length: 15
size: .
CDR3: CASSLAGVEKTEAFF
DNA: TGTGCCAGCAGCTTAGCAGGGGTGGAGAAGACTGAAGCTTTCTTT

V: TRBV19
J: TRBJ1-5
D: TRBD1
length: 17
size: .
CDR3: CASSISTGGHSNQPQHF
DNA: TGTGCCAGTAGTATATCGACAGGGGGGCATAGCAATCAGCCCCAGCATTTT

V: TRBV24-1
J: TRBJ2-3
D: .
length: 13
size: .
CDR3: CATSEDGTDTQYF
DNA: TGTGCCACCAGTGAGGACGGGACAGATACGCAGTATTTT

V: TRBV3-1/TRBV3-2
J: TRBJ1-2
D: .
length: 14
size: .
CDR3: CASSQFQGSYGYTF
DNA: TGTGCCAGCAGCCAATTCCAGGGGTCCTATGGCTACACCTTC

V: TRBV30
J: TRBJ2-2
D: .
length: 13
size: .
CDR3: CAWGIREAGELFF
DNA: TGTGCCTGGGGGATTAGGGAGGCCGGGGAGCTGTTTTTT

V: TRBV7-2
J: TRBJ2-3
D: TRBD2
length: 17
size: .
CDR3: CASSSRGLAGVGDTQYF
DNA: TGTGCCAGCAGCTCTAGGGGGCTAGCGGGAGTAGGAGATACGCAGTATTTT

V: TRBV7-2
J: TRBJ2-1
D: TRBD1
length: 15
size: .
CDR3: CASSLGGQGYDEQFF
DNA: TGTGCCAGCAGCTTAGGCGGACAGGGGTACGATGAGCAGTTCTTC

V: TRBV19
J: TRBJ2-3
D: .
length: 11
size: .
CDR3: CASRMADTQYF
DNA: TGTGCCAGTAGGATGGCAGATACGCAGTATTTT

V: TRBV6-5
J: TRBJ1-3
D: .
length: 15
size: .
CDR3: CASSYSARAGNTIYF
DNA: TGTGCCAGCAGTTACTCGGCACGGGCTGGAAACACCATATATTTT

V: TRBV5-1
J: TRBJ2-7
D: .
length: 15
size: .
CDR3: CASSLGGPLTYEQYF
DNA: TGCGCCAGCAGCTTGGGGGGACCACTGACCTACGAGCAGTACTTC

V: TRBV9
J: TRBJ1-2
D: .
length: 15
size: .
CDR3: CASSAGTGEYYGYTF
DNA: TGTGCCAGCAGCGCTGGGACGGGGGAATACTATGGCTACACCTTC

V: TRBV11-2
J: TRBJ2-1
D: TRBD2
length: 14
size: .
CDR3: CASSPGGSLNEQFF
DNA: TGTGCCAGCAGCCCGGGAGGATCGTTGAATGAGCAGTTCTTC

V: TRBV9
J: TRBJ2-2
D: TRBD2
length: 19
size: .
CDR3: CASSVDLSSGGRYTGELFF
DNA: TGTGCCAGCAGCGTAGACCTCTCTAGCGGTGGGAGGTACACCGGGGAGCTGTTTTTT

V: TRBV5-5
J: TRBJ1-4
D: .
length: 13
size: .
CDR3: CASSLEQREKLFF
DNA: TGTGCCAGCAGCTTGGAACAAAGGGAAAAACTGTTTTTT

V: TRBV27
J: TRBJ1-5
D: .
length: 13
size: .
CDR3: CASSGLALQPQHF
DNA: TGTGCCAGCAGTGGGTTGGCCCTTCAGCCCCAGCATTTT

V: TRBV3-1/TRBV3-2
J: TRBJ2-7
D: TRBD2
length: 15
size: few
CDR3: CASSTREGLPHEQYF
DNA: TGTGCCAGCAGTACACGGGAGGGGCTTCCCCACGAGCAGTACTTC

V: TRBV28
J: TRBJ1-1
D: .
length: 10
size: few
CDR3: CAIVSAEAFF
DNA: TGTGCCATTGTGTCGGCTGAAGCTTTCTTT

V: TRBV28
J: TRBJ2-7
D: .
length: 17
size: .
CDR3: CASSPLFGAEASYEQYF
DNA: TGTGCCAGCAGCCCTTTGTTTGGGGCGGAGGCCTCCTACGAGCAGTACTTC

V: TRBV3-1/TRBV3-2
J: TRBJ1-5
D: .
length: 14
size: once
CDR3: CASSRSGPNQPQHF
DNA: TGTGCCAGCAGCCGCTCAGGCCCTAATCAGCCCCAGCATTTT

V: TRBV11-2
J: TRBJ2-7
D: TRBD2
length: 13
size: .
CDR3: CASSLGLAGEQYF
DNA: TGTGCCAGCAGCTTAGGACTAGCGGGGGAGCAGTACTTC

V: TRBV12-3/TRBV12-4
J: TRBJ1-1
D: .
length: 13
size: .
CDR3: CASSQNQGTEAFF
DNA: TGTGCCAGCAGCCAAAACCAGGGCACTGAAGCTTTCTTT

V: TRBV28
J: TRBJ2-1
D: TRBD2
length: 16
size: .
CDR3: CASSPSSGGGFYEQFF
DNA: TGTGCCAGCAGCCCATCCTCCGGGGGGGGTTTCTATGAGCAGTTCTTC

V: TRBV7-2
J: TRBJ1-1
D: .
length: 12
size: .
CDR3: CASSLRGTEAFF
DNA: TGTGCCAGCAGCTTACGGGGGACTGAAGCTTTCTTT

V: TRBV4-3
J: TRBJ2-1
D: .
length: 17
size: .
CDR3: CASSQDPPGSSYNEQFF
DNA: TGCGCCAGCAGCCAAGATCCCCCGGGGAGCTCCTACAATGAGCAGTTCTTC

V: TRBV5-6
J: TRBJ1-1
D: TRBD1
length: 16
size: .
CDR3: CASSLVRTGADTEAFF
DNA: TGTGCCAGCAGCTTGGTCCGGACAGGGGCGGACACTGAAGCTTTCTTT

V: TRBV6-2/TRBV6-3
J: TRBJ2-1
D: .
length: 16
size: .
CDR3: CASSYEWTGKGIEQFF
DNA: TGTGCCAGCAGTTACGAGTGGACGGGAAAGGGTATTGAGCAGTTCTTC

V: TRBV3-1/TRBV3-2
J: TRBJ2-2
D: .
length: 15
size: .
CDR3: CASSLVGAWTGELFF
DNA: TGTGCCAGCAGCCTCGTCGGGGCTTGGACCGGGGAGCTGTTTTTT

V: TRBV5-1
J: TRBJ2-3
D: .
length: 15
size: .
CDR3: CASSLAADSTDTQYF
DNA: TGCGCCAGCAGCTTGGCGGCAGATAGCACAGATACGCAGTATTTT